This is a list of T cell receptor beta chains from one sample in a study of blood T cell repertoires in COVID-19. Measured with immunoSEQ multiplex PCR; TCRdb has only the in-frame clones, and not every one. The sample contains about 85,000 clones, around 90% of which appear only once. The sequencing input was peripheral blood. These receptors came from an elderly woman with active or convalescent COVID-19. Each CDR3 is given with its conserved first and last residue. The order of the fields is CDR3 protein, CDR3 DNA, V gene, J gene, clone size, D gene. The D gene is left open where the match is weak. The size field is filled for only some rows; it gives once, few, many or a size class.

CDR3aa: CATSTTQRGETQYF; CDR3nt: TGTGCCACCAGTACAACCCAGCGTGGGGAGACCCAGTACTTC; v_gene: TRBV24-1; j_gene: TRBJ2-5; abundance: -; d_gene: -
CDR3aa: CASSPTPGVGSLNEQFF; CDR3nt: TGTGCCAGCAGCCCGACCCCGGGGGTCGGGAGCTTAAATGAGCAGTTCTTC; v_gene: TRBV9; j_gene: TRBJ2-1; abundance: once; d_gene: -
CDR3aa: CASSSGQGFRGNTIYF; CDR3nt: TGTGCCAGCAGTTCGGGACAGGGGTTTAGAGGAAACACCATATATTTT; v_gene: TRBV28; j_gene: TRBJ1-3; abundance: -; d_gene: TRBD1
CDR3aa: CASSPYRSNSPLHF; CDR3nt: TGTGCCAGCAGCCCCTACAGGAGTAATTCACCCCTCCACTTT; v_gene: TRBV27; j_gene: TRBJ1-6; abundance: -; d_gene: -
CDR3aa: CATSRELAGVTGELFF; CDR3nt: TGTGCCACCAGCAGAGAACTAGCGGGAGTCACCGGGGAGCTGTTTTTT; v_gene: TRBV15; j_gene: TRBJ2-2; abundance: -; d_gene: TRBD2
CDR3aa: CASSLDWGGFTGELFF; CDR3nt: TGTGCCAGCAGCTTAGATTGGGGGGGTTTCACCGGGGAGCTGTTTTTT; v_gene: TRBV11-2; j_gene: TRBJ2-2; abundance: -; d_gene: TRBD2
CDR3aa: CASRYRDRGRNEQFF; CDR3nt: TGTGCCAGCAGATACCGGGACAGGGGACGGAATGAGCAGTTCTTC; v_gene: TRBV28; j_gene: TRBJ2-1; abundance: -; d_gene: TRBD1
CDR3aa: CASSPRVAGGNTIYF; CDR3nt: TGTGCCAGCAGCCCCCGGGTCGCTGGGGGAAACACCATATATTTT; v_gene: TRBV7-9; j_gene: TRBJ1-3; abundance: -; d_gene: -
CDR3aa: CASSPSDTQYF; CDR3nt: TGTGCCAGCTCACCCTCGGATACGCAGTATTTT; v_gene: TRBV18; j_gene: TRBJ2-3; abundance: -; d_gene: -
CDR3aa: CASSERDRVDTGELFF; CDR3nt: TGTGCCAGCAGCGAGAGAGACAGGGTGGACACCGGGGAGCTGTTTTTT; v_gene: TRBV6-6; j_gene: TRBJ2-2; abundance: -; d_gene: TRBD1
CDR3aa: CASSLGSSYEQYF; CDR3nt: TGCGCCAGCAGCTTGGGGAGCTCCTACGAGCAGTACTTC; v_gene: TRBV5-1; j_gene: TRBJ2-7; abundance: -; d_gene: -
CDR3aa: CASSLGQGGYGYTF; CDR3nt: TGCGCCAGCAGCTTGGGACAGGGCGGTTATGGCTACACCTTC; v_gene: TRBV5-1; j_gene: TRBJ1-2; abundance: -; d_gene: TRBD1
CDR3aa: CASSVEAGADTQYF; CDR3nt: TGTGCCAGCAGCGTAGAGGCGGGAGCAGATACGCAGTATTTT; v_gene: TRBV9; j_gene: TRBJ2-3; abundance: -; d_gene: TRBD2
CDR3aa: CASRTVGTGTDTQYF; CDR3nt: TGTGCCAGCAGAACAGTGGGGACTGGGACAGATACGCAGTATTTT; v_gene: TRBV28; j_gene: TRBJ2-3; abundance: few; d_gene: -
CDR3aa: CASSSTRGSFGTIYF; CDR3nt: TGTGCCAGCAGCTCGACCCGAGGGTCATTCGGCACCATATATTTT; v_gene: TRBV7-2; j_gene: TRBJ1-3; abundance: -; d_gene: -
CDR3aa: CASSNPGQDSTDTQYF; CDR3nt: TGTGCCAGTAGTAACCCGGGACAGGACAGCACAGATACGCAGTATTTT; v_gene: TRBV19; j_gene: TRBJ2-3; abundance: once; d_gene: TRBD1
CDR3aa: CASSPRTGGVGGYTF; CDR3nt: TGCGCCAGCAGCCCCCGGACAGGGGGCGTCGGAGGCTACACCTTC; v_gene: TRBV4-3; j_gene: TRBJ1-2; abundance: -; d_gene: TRBD1
CDR3aa: CAERKGAGEQYF; CDR3nt: TGTGCCGAGAGGAAGGGGGCGGGAGAGCAGTACTTC; v_gene: TRBV30; j_gene: TRBJ2-7; abundance: -; d_gene: -